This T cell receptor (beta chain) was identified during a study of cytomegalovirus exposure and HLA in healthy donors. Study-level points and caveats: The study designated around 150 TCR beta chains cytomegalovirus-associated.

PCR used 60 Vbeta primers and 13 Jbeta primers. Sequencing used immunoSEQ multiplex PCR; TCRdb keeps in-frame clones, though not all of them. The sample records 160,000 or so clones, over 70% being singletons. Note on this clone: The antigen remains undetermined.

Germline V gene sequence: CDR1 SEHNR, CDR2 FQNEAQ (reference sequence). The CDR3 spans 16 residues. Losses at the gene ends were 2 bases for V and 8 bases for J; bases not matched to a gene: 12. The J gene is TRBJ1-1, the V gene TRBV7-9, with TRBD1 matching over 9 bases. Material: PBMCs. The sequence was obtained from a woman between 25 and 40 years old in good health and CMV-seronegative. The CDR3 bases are TGTGCCAGCAGCTTAATTCCAGGGACAGGGTCATCCGAAGCTTTCTTT. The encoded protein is CASSLIPGTGSSEAFF. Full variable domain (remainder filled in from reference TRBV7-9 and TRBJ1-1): DTGVSQNPRHKITKRGQNVTFRCDPISEHNRLYWYRQTLGQGPEFLTYFQNEAQLEKSRLLSDRFSAERPKGSFSTLEIQRTEQGDSAMYLCASSLIPGTGSSEAFFGQGTRLTVV.